This T cell receptor beta chain was documented in a study of control samples from healthy donors and cancer patients. Measured with immunoSEQ multiplex PCR; TCRdb has only the in-frame clones, and not every one. The data show 100,000 or so clones, around four fifths seen once. In germline, CDR1 is SGHNT, CDR2 YENEEA. This CDR3 comprises 13 residues. Trimming removed 1 base from V and 5 bases from J, with 7 bases in between. The source of this sequence is a woman between 50 and 59 years old in good health. The sequenced sample consisted of blood. The chain uses TRBV11-3 and TRBJ2-3; no reliable D call. The CDR3 loop is CASSLGVGDTQYF. CDR3 in DNA: TGTGCCAGCAGCTTAGGGGTAGGAGATACGCAGTATTTT.